This TCR beta chain is drawn from a study of cytomegalovirus exposure and HLA in healthy donors (dated by TCRdb to between 2016 and 2019). For the study in its entirety: According to a later analysis, the 120 or so validation repertoires were produced on the same platform as the 600 to 850 repertoires of the first cohort. The study aimed to test whether signatures of past pathogen exposure could be identified by cataloging public T cell receptors. High-throughput TCR immunosequencing, statistical association of individual TCRs with disease status, and machine learning were combined to predict cytomegalovirus infection status. Along with the approximately 700-subject first cohort, a separate validation cohort of some 130 different subjects was used.

Turning to this clone: Its antigen is still unknown. There are no base qualities to consult, and no much larger clone falls within one base.

The library was obtained by the immunoSEQ multiplex PCR assay. Turning to the authors' computational methods: A statistical classification framework was built for diagnosing cytomegalovirus status from the catalog of TCR beta chain sequences. Held by TCRdb, this immuneACCESS table contains in-frame sequences only and omits some clones. Under half of the omission traces to an unresolved V gene where checked; the cause of the rest is unknown. V and J calls and clone size follow that table, whereas D and trimming were derived from the DNA. A total of around 130,000 clones appear in this sample, more than 75% of them only once. The top ten constitute approximately 2.3% of the sample. Donors formed part of the validation cohort, which comprised some 120 subjects and was distinct from the first cohort of under 850 subjects. CDR1 and CDR2 are drawn from the germline V gene: SGHDT, YYEEEE. Germline trimming amounts to 6 bases on V and 4 bases on J, with 12 as the count of junction bases outside the gene matches. The CDR3 starts with the cysteine, ends with the phenylalanine, and has 15 residues. Solely the CDR3 DNA is kept, with 45 bases framed from the first base.

Here is what the overall study found, with its caveats: The validation cohort had no HLA typing available for a later analysis, so co-occurrence within that cohort was assessed over all 120 or so repertoires. A total of fewer than 200 TCR beta chains were listed by the study as associated with cytomegalovirus. According to the authors, the approach could potentially be generalized to other disease states and immunological phenotypes. Cytomegalovirus status was reported to be diagnosed by the classifier with high specificity and sensitivity in both the original and validation cohorts. In a later analysis, TCRs clustered in the first cohort were found to also tend to co-occur in the 130 or so validation repertoires, with about 93% of cluster scores above 0. Across donors, most TCR sequences were observed very rarely, whereas some public TCRs were present in many individuals. A few of the identified cytomegalovirus-associated TCR beta chains were confirmed in vitro to be specific for cytomegalovirus antigens.

The sequence derives from a woman aged 25 to 45 in good health and CMV-seronegative. The rearranged segments are TRBV5-6 and TRBJ1-2, and TRBD1 aligns with 7 junction nucleotides. The sequencing input was PBMCs. Read as DNA, the sequence is TGTGCCAGCACTAGACGGACAGGCGATGCCTATGGCTACACCTTC. The resulting protein is CASTRRTGDAYGYTF.